Presented here are 27 T cell receptor beta chains from one specimen sequenced in a study of T cells expressing NK-cell markers. From its re-call of the 5' RACE reads, TCRdb lists each CDR3 protein once, without DNA. Seen in this sample are about 5,000 distinct CDR3 sequences; the ten most common clones hold about 14%. The sample was blood T cells: a sorted CD56 or NKG2C T cell subset, CD4+ or CD8+ T cells, or bulk PBMC T cells (not recorded which). The receptors shown here come from a man younger than 30 in good health.

The genes are TRBV7-6 and TRBJ2-4; TCRdb calls TRBD1, which cannot be checked without DNA. Germline loops: CDR1 SGHVS, CDR2 FNYEAQ. CDR3 length: 16 residues. The CDR3 spells CASSLKTGGSGNIQYF. The variable domain in full, with the rest retrieved from reference TRBV7-6 and TRBJ2-4, is GAGVSQSPRYKVTKRGQDVALRCDPISGHVSLYWYRQALGQGPEFLTYFNYEAQQDKSGLPNDRFSAERPEGSISTLTIQRTEQRDSAMYRCASSLKTGGSGNIQYFGAGTRLSVL.

This clonotype shows up as medium-sized by frequency. The V call is TRBV3-1, the J call TRBJ2-7; TCRdb returns TRBD2, unconfirmable since there is no DNA. This CDR3 has 15 residues. Germline assignment: CDR1 LGHDT and CDR2 YNNKEL (reference sequence). CDR3 loop: CASSRSAGDGYEQYF.

Its frequency marks this clonotype as medium-sized. The rearrangement joins TRBV7-9 to TRBJ2-3; TCRdb returns TRBD1, unconfirmable since there is no DNA. The germline CDR1 and CDR2 sequences are SEHNR and FQNEAQ (reference sequence). This CDR3 contains 16 residues. The CDR3 sequence: CASSSRDEGPTHTQYF. The variable domain in full, with the rest retrieved from reference TRBV7-9 and TRBJ2-3, is DTGVSQNPRHKITKRGQNVTFRCDPISEHNRLYWYRQTLGQGPEFLTYFQNEAQLEKSRLLSDRFSAERPKGSFSTLEIQRTEQGDSAMYLCASSSRDEGPTHTQYFGPGTRLTVL.

Judged by frequency, this clonotype is medium-sized (0.01 to 0.1%). This rearrangement joins TRBV9 to TRBJ2-7; no DNA is available, so the TRBD2 call from TCRdb remains unchecked. The CDR3 consists of 15 residues. Germline V gene data show CDR1 as SGDLS and CDR2 as YYNGEE. CDR3 sequence reads: CASSTGTSGNYEQYF.

This clonotype ranks as medium-sized in terms of frequency. V is TRBV12-5 and J is TRBJ1-1. The CDR3 is 13 amino acids. Germline loops: CDR1 LGHNT, CDR2 FRNRAP. The CDR3: CASGFFGSTEAFF.

This sequence joins TRBV9 and TRBJ2-7; the TRBD2 assignment by TCRdb is unverifiable without DNA. The CDR3 has 15 residues. Germline values: CDR1 SGDLS, CDR2 YYNGEE. The CDR3 is CASSPRGTAAYEQYF.

According to its frequency, this clonotype is medium-sized. The chain combines TRBV28 with TRBJ2-3; TCRdb gives TRBD2 as the D gene, but with no DNA this cannot be confirmed. CDR3 length equals 15 residues. Germline loops: CDR1 MDHEN, CDR2 SYDVKM. The CDR3 loop is CASTKSGDPTDTQYF.

This clonotype shows up as medium-sized by frequency. The chain recombines TRBV19 with TRBJ2-2; the TCRdb D gene call, TRBD2, has no DNA to confirm it. CDR3 size: 13 residues. CDR1 is LNHDA, CDR2 SQIVND, per germline (reference sequence). The CDR3 is CASSRGPVGELFF. The complete variable domain, with remaining parts taken from reference TRBV19 and TRBJ2-2, reads DGGITQSPKYLFRKEGQNVTLSCEQNLNHDAMYWYRQDPGQGLRLIYYSQIVNDFQKGDIAEGYSVSREKKESFPLTVTSAQKNPTAFYLCASSRGPVGELFFGEGSRLTVL.

Measured by frequency, this clonotype is medium-sized. This chain joins TRBV12-3 or TRBV12-4 and TRBJ1-3; no DNA is available, so the TRBD1 call from TCRdb remains unchecked. CDR3 length: 18 residues. Here the CDR3 reads CASSTDRGRRKSGNTIYF.

Frequency places this clonotype as medium-sized (0.01 to 0.1%). This chain links TRBV20-1 with TRBJ2-3; TCRdb picks TRBD2, but there is no DNA to check that call. Looked up from germline, CDR1 is DFQATT and CDR2 is SNEGSKA (reference sequence). This CDR3 region has 16 residues. The CDR3 protein is CSASGTSGRVADTQYF.

This clonotype ranks as medium-sized in terms of frequency. The chain combines TRBV7-9 with TRBJ2-3; TCRdb lists TRBD1, though no DNA is available to test this call. From germline, CDR1 is SEHNR and CDR2 FQNEAQ (reference sequence). The CDR3 is 14 amino acids. CDR3 region: CASSLRQGPDTQYF.

Frequency places this clonotype as medium-sized. The chain recombines TRBV27 with TRBJ2-4; TCRdb outputs TRBD1, but without DNA this stays unchecked. Per germline, CDR1 MNHEY and CDR2 SMNVEV (reference sequence). The CDR3 extends over 13 amino acids. The CDR3 is CASRPGGGGIQYF.

The genes are TRBV20-1 and TRBJ2-1; no DNA is available, so the TRBD2 call from TCRdb remains unchecked. This CDR3 region has 16 residues. CDR1 is DFQATT and CDR2 is SNEGSKA in the germline V gene (reference sequence). The CDR3 is CSAGAKGLEAYNEQFF.

V usage is TRBV19 and J usage is TRBJ1-2. There are 11 residues in the CDR3. Per germline, CDR1 LNHDA and CDR2 SQIVND (reference sequence). The CDR3: CASAEGYGYTF.

The chain links TRBV7-9 to TRBJ1-1; TCRdb picks TRBD1, but there is no DNA to check that call. Germline CDR1 reads SEHNR; CDR2 reads FQNEAQ (reference sequence). This CDR3 comprises 15 residues. The CDR3 is CASSLGGSGNTEAFF.

The chain is built from TRBV6-2 or TRBV6-3 and TRBJ2-1; with no DNA, the TCRdb D assignment of TRBD2 cannot be verified. This CDR3 spans 16 amino acids. From germline, CDR1 is MNHEY and CDR2 SVGEGT. CDR3 sequence: CASQREGSGGEGKQFF.

The V gene is TRBV30, the J gene TRBJ2-4; TCRdb picks TRBD1, but there is no DNA to check that call. The germline CDR1 and CDR2 sequences are GTSNPN and SVGIG (reference sequence). The CDR3 totals 14 residues. This chain's CDR3 is CAWSVPPGVGIQYF.

The V call is TRBV12-3 or TRBV12-4, the J call TRBJ2-6. This CDR3 region has 16 residues. The CDR3: CASSPHQVGGANVLTF.

The V and J genes are TRBV20-1 and TRBJ1-2; TCRdb outputs TRBD1, but without DNA this stays unchecked. This CDR3 has 13 residues. CDR1 DFQATT and CDR2 SNEGSKA come from the germline V gene (reference sequence). The CDR3 region is CSARGQVTIGYTF.

CDR3 sequence: CASSLEGPRLSGANVLTF. V and J are TRBV5-1 and TRBJ2-6. The CDR3 has 18 amino acids. CDR1 and CDR2 from the germline V gene are SGHRS and YFSETQ.

The rearrangement joins TRBV10-1 to TRBJ2-2; TCRdb gives TRBD2 as the D gene, but with no DNA this cannot be confirmed. Germline-derived CDR1 and CDR2 are WNHNN and SYGVQD (reference sequence). This CDR3 comprises 15 residues. The CDR3 loop is CASSEHTTGTGELFF.

Considering frequency, this clonotype is medium-sized. The rearrangement uses TRBV29-1 and TRBJ2-1; TCRdb indicates TRBD1, and absent DNA this call remains unverified. CDR1 is SQVTM, CDR2 ANQGSEA, per germline. The length of the CDR3 is 17 residues. This CDR3 reads CSVDSDRGVISYNEQFF.

This chain connects TRBV2 to TRBJ2-1; TCRdb picks TRBD2, but there is no DNA to check that call. The CDR3 loop spans 14 amino acids. Germline V gives CDR1 SNHLY, CDR2 FYNNEI. This CDR3 is CASTPVGVYNEQFF.

The V gene is TRBV25-1, the J gene TRBJ2-5; TCRdb designates TRBD1, a call that cannot be tested without DNA. The CDR3 covers 15 residues. Germline V gives CDR1 MGHDK, CDR2 SYGVNS. CDR3 in amino acids: CASSDERTVGETQYF.

Frequency places this clonotype as medium-sized. This sequence joins TRBV20-1 and TRBJ1-1. The CDR3 contains 11 residues. Germline V gene sequence: CDR1 DFQATT, CDR2 SNEGSKA (reference sequence). The CDR3 spells CSARDQAEAFF.

In terms of frequency, this clonotype is medium-sized. V usage is TRBV4-3 and J usage is TRBJ2-7; TCRdb gives TRBD2 as the D gene, but with no DNA this cannot be confirmed. The length of the CDR3 is 15 residues. Germline CDR1 LGHNA, CDR2 YSLEER. The CDR3 sequence is CASSQPGEGQYEQYF.

By frequency, this clonotype registers medium-sized. The rearrangement links TRBV5-1 to TRBJ1-1; TCRdb's D gene call, TRBD1, goes unchecked for lack of DNA. The V gene's germline CDR1 is SGHRS and CDR2 YFSETQ. CDR3 length equals 16 residues. CDR3 residues: CASSLVRTGVNTEAFF.